Shown below are 16 T cell receptor beta chains from a single sample sequenced in a study of tumor and adjacent non-tumor tissue in lung cancer. A modified ARM-PCR protocol with three rounds of nested PCR amplified TCRbeta. TCRdb re-called the multiplex PCR reads with MiXCR, one entry per CDR3 protein. In the table there are more than 45,000 distinct CDR3 sequences, roughly 60% of which are singletons. This sample's RNA came from whole unsorted tissue. This non-tumor lung sample came from over 3 cm beyond the tumor edge. The material sequenced was distant non-tumor lung tissue. These TCRs come from a woman in her 70s with non-small cell lung cancer.

This clonotype was counted a few times. This chain uses TRBV25-1 with TRBJ2-1; the D call may be TRBD1 or TRBD2 (6 bases each). Trimming removed 6 bases at V and 4 bases at J, with 10 bases between. The CDR3 covers 13 residues. Germline V gene sequence: CDR1 MGHDK, CDR2 SYGVNS. The CDR3 nucleotides read TGTGCCAGCAGCAAGGGGGGATACAATGAGCAGTTCTTC. Protein: CASSKGGYNEQFF.

The rearrangement links TRBV29-1 to TRBJ2-1; D remains unclear. From germline, CDR1 is SQVTM and CDR2 ANQGSEA. The CDR3 is 14 residues long. V was trimmed by 4 bases and J by 1 base, leaving 11 bases between them. The CDR3 is CSVVDGMSYNEQFF. For the CDR3, the DNA is TGCAGCGTTGTAGATGGCATGTCCTACAATGAGCAGTTCTTC.

A remark on this clonotype: This sequence may be a read error, since a much larger clone differs from it by one base. The chain employs TRBV5-5 and TRBJ2-3, with D unresolved. With 3 bases removed from V and 2 bases from J, the gap between germline ends came to 7 bases. This CDR3 has 13 amino acids. CDR1 is SGHKS and CDR2 is YYEKEE in the germline V gene (reference sequence). In DNA form, the CDR3 reads TGTGCCAGCAGCTCAGTGAACACAGATACGCAGTATTTT. Residues: CASSSVNTDTQYF.

Regarding this clonotype: This may stem from a read error, because a much larger clone lies one nucleotide away. The rearrangement links TRBV20-1 to TRBJ2-7; 9 nucleotides line up with TRBD2. This CDR3 has 16 amino acids. The V gene's germline CDR1 is DFQATT and CDR2 SNEGSKA (reference sequence). CDR3 in amino acids: CGAPAGLAGNSYEQYF. CDR3 nucleotides: TGCGGTGCTCCCGCCGGGCTAGCGGGAAACTCCTACGAGCAGTACTTC.

This clonotype was counted between two and nine times. The germline gene is not matched at one end of the junction; a read error may be the cause. This sequence joins TRBV4-1 and TRBJ1-1; the match to TRBD1 covers 10 bases. The CDR3 is 15 residues long. Germline V CDR1 and CDR2: MGHRA, YSYEKL. This CDR3 reads CTSSQDRGRLTEALF. The CDR3 DNA follows: TGCACCAGCAGCCAAGACAGGGGGCGGTTGACTGAGGCTTTATTT.

This clonotype was detected once. V is TRBV4-1 and J is TRBJ2-5; tentative D call: TRBD1 (6 bases). This CDR3 has 14 amino acids. V gave up 5 bases and J gave up 2 bases, with 12 bases separating them. Looked up from germline, CDR1 is MGHRA and CDR2 is YSYEKL. CDR3 DNA: TGCGCCAGCAGCGCCCGACAGGTTCAAGAGACCCAGTACTTC. Translating gives CASSARQVQETQYF.

This clonotype turned up a few times. One end of the junction fails to match germline, which may point to a read error. The chain couples TRBV20-1 to TRBJ2-7; D could derive from TRBD1 or TRBD2 (5 bases each). The germline CDR1 and CDR2 sequences are DFQATT and SNEGSKA (reference sequence). There are 15 residues in the CDR3. CDR3 in DNA: TGCGGTGCTAGAGATGGGAGCAGGGTCCGGAACGAGCAGTACTTC. This codes for CGARDGSRVRNEQYF.

Note on this clonotype: At one boundary the junction diverges from the germline segment, which might be a read error. The rearrangement joins TRBV12-3 or TRBV12-4 to TRBJ2-1; 7 bases are a match to TRBD2. The length of the CDR3 is 16 residues. The CDR3, as DNA: TGTGCCAACAGTCCGAGGACTAGGGGACCCTACAATGAGCAGTTCTTC. This gives the protein CANSPRTRGPYNEQFF.

For this clonotype: At one of its ends the junction is not consistent with the germline gene, which may arise from a read error. The chain carries TRBV5-1 and TRBJ2-7; 7 nucleotides align to TRBD1. This CDR3 region has 16 residues. In germline, CDR1 is SGHRS, CDR2 YFSETQ. The CDR3 sequence is CASSLTLDRRFDEHYF. CDR3 DNA sequence: TGCGCCAGCAGCTTGACCCTGGACAGGAGGTTCGACGAGCATTACTTC.

The rearrangement uses TRBV5-1 and TRBJ1-4, with D perhaps TRBD1 (5 bases). The ends were cut back, 6 bases at V and 3 bases at J, with 12 bases in the middle. CDR1 is SGHRS, CDR2 YFSETQ, per germline. The CDR3 length is 14 residues. The CDR3 DNA is TGCGCCAGCAACGGGGGGACCGCTAATGAAAAACTGTTTTTT. Translating gives CASNGGTANEKLFF.

In the case of this clonotype: One end of the junction fails to match germline, which may point to a read error. The rearrangement uses TRBV19 and TRBJ2-1, with D unclear. CDR3 length equals 13 residues. Germline assignment: CDR1 LNHDA and CDR2 SQIVND (reference sequence). CDR3 in DNA: TGTACCAGTAGTATTGGTACTAACAATGAGCAGTTCTTC. Its translation: CTSSIGTNNEQFF.

Comment on this clonotype: This clone may be a read error of a much larger clone one base away. The V and J genes are TRBV5-1 and TRBJ2-2; TRBD1 might be the D (6 bases). Germline values: CDR1 SGHRS, CDR2 YFSETQ. Trimming stripped 5 bases from V and 5 bases from J, with 16 bases between. The length of the CDR3 is 15 residues. This CDR3 is CASSSQGKGTGELFF. CDR3 nucleotide sequence: TGCGCCAGCAGTTCGCAGGGGAAGGGAACCGGGGAGCTGTTTTTT.

In its sample, this clonotype was seen once. The conserved phenylalanine or tryptophan normally closing the CDR3 is absent here, so this likely arose from a read error. The chain combines TRBV6-7 with TRBJ1-1; D gene ambiguous. TRBV6-7 falls under the ORF class, with uncertain function. The CDR3 loop spans 15 amino acids. The chain's CDR3 is CANSYMRTVNTEAFS. DNA for the CDR3: TGTGCCAACAGTTACATGCGCACAGTGAACACTGAAGCTTTCTCT.

The CDR3, as DNA: TGCAGCATCGAGTCCGGTTTTACGTACAATGAGCAGTTCTTC. It codes for CSIESGFTYNEQFF. The gene calls are TRBV29-1 and TRBJ2-1, with no clear D. CDR3 length equals 14 residues. V dropped 8 bases and J dropped 4 bases, with 18 bases sitting between them. Germline CDR1 is SQVTM and CDR2 is ANQGSEA.

With regard to this clonotype: The junction does not match germline at one end; this may be a read error. The rearrangement joins TRBV4-1 to TRBJ2-5; 9 positions match TRBD2. The CDR3 sequence is 18 residues long. CDR1 is MGHRA, CDR2 YSYEKL, per germline. The CDR3 spells CTSSQSPAVLAGSETQYF. As DNA, the CDR3 is TGCACCAGCAGCCAATCTCCAGCAGTGCTAGCGGGATCGGAGACCCAGTACTTC.

Worth noting for this clonotype: A much larger clone differs by one base, so this may be a read error. The chain joins TRBV6-1 to TRBJ2-1; D is unclear. Germline assignment: CDR1 MNHNS and CDR2 SASEGT. The CDR3 has 12 residues. Trimming pared 4 bases from V and 7 bases from J, leaving 8 bases between. CDR3 nucleotides: TGTGCCAGCAGTGGAATAAGGAATGAGCAGTTCTTC. Translation gives CASSGIRNEQFF.